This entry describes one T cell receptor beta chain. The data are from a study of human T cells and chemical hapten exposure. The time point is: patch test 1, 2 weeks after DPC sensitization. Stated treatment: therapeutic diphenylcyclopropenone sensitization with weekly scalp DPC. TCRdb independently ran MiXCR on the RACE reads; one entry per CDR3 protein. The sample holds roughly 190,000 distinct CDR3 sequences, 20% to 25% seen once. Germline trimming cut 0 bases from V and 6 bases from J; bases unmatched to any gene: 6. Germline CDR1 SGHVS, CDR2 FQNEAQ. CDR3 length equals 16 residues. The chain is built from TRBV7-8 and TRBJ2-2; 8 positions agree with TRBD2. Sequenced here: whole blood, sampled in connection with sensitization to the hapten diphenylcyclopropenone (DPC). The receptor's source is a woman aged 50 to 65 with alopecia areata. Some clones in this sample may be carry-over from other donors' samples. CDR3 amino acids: CASSLAGRAGPGELFF. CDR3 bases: TGTGCCAGCAGCTTAGCCGGGAGGGCCGGGCCCGGGGAGCTGTTTTTT.